These 24 T cell receptor beta chains came from one sample sequenced in a study of T cell changes during pregnancy in multiple sclerosis. Clones were sequenced by immunoSEQ multiplex PCR, and TCRdb holds only the in-frame ones, with some missing. The data contain tens of thousands of clones, approximately 88% of them singletons. Sequences were derived from peripheral blood, sampled in the first trimester of pregnancy. These receptors originate from a female donor with multiple sclerosis, enrolled in a pregnancy study.

The V gene is TRBV19, the J gene TRBJ1-2, with 10 nucleotides matching TRBD1. The CDR3 covers 12 residues. Germline assignment: CDR1 LNHDA and CDR2 SQIVND (reference sequence). After removal of 10 bases from V and 6 bases from J, the junction contained 5 bases not matched to a gene. CDR3 in amino acids: CATEGTGDGYTF. CDR3 in DNA: TGTGCCACCGAGGGGACAGGGGATGGCTACACCTTC.

V usage is TRBV6-1 and J usage is TRBJ2-7; D might be TRBD2 (5 bases). Germline V gene data show CDR1 as MNHNS and CDR2 as SASEGT. Trimming shortened V by 2 bases and J by 7 bases, and 24 bases separated the two germline ends. This CDR3 region has 17 residues. This CDR3 reads CASSEKGSRDGSWEQYF. Here the CDR3 DNA reads TGTGCCAGCAGTGAAAAGGGTAGCCGGGATGGGTCGTGGGAGCAGTACTTC.

V gene TRBV27 combines with J gene TRBJ2-1; the D gene is possibly TRBD2 (6 bases). Germline CDR1 and CDR2: MNHEY and SMNVEV (reference sequence). V lost 7 bases to trimming and J lost 13 bases, with 23 bases between them. This CDR3 has 14 residues. CDR3 nucleotides: TGTGCCAGCACCGCGCTAGGCGGGGCCCGGGGTCAGTTCTTC. Translating gives CASTALGGARGQFF.

This clone was counted a few times. The chain joins TRBV29-1 to TRBJ1-1; D not resolved. The CDR3 length is 10 residues. CDR1 is SQVTM, CDR2 ANQGSEA, per germline. V lost 6 bases to trimming and J lost 2 bases, with 4 bases between them. The CDR3 DNA follows: TGCAGCGTGGCTAACACTGAAGCTTTCTTT. Protein sequence: CSVANTEAFF.

This clone occurred a few times. This chain uses TRBV19 with TRBJ1-5; D gene uncertain. Germline loops: CDR1 LNHDA, CDR2 SQIVND (reference sequence). The CDR3 has 13 amino acids. Deletions cut 6 bases from V and 3 bases from J, with 9 bases between. CDR3 nucleotide sequence: TGTGCCAGTAGCGGACGGGACAATCAGCCCCAGCATTTT. Amino acid sequence: CASSGRDNQPQHF.

V usage is TRBV10-3 and J usage is TRBJ2-3; TRBD2 aligns across 10 bases. The CDR3 runs 14 residues. From germline, CDR1 is ENHRY and CDR2 SYGVKD. Trimming removed 10 bases from V and 4 bases from J; junction bases left unmatched: 8. The CDR3 reads CAKAGTSDADTQYF. Here the CDR3 DNA reads TGTGCCAAAGCCGGGACTAGCGACGCAGATACGCAGTATTTT.

The chain uses TRBV29-1 and TRBJ2-7; 10 bases agree with TRBD1. This CDR3 comprises 13 residues. Losses at the gene ends were 3 bases for V and 4 bases for J; bases not matched to a gene: 3. Germline assignment: CDR1 SQVTM and CDR2 ANQGSEA. The CDR3 loop reads CSVETGGGYEQYF. The CDR3 nucleotides are TGCAGCGTTGAGACAGGGGGCGGATACGAGCAGTACTTC.

The chain is built from TRBV9 and TRBJ2-2; TRBD2 matches 7 bases. With 3 bases clipped from V and 0 bases from J, the junction kept 5 bases outside the gene matches. The CDR3 spans 16 residues. Germline values: CDR1 SGDLS, CDR2 YYNGEE. CDR3: CASSATSAPNTGELFF. For the CDR3, the DNA is TGTGCCAGCAGCGCCACTAGCGCACCGAACACCGGGGAGCTGTTTTTT. Complete variable domain (other parts from reference TRBV9 and TRBJ2-2): DSGVTQTPKHLITATGQRVTLRCSPRSGDLSVYWYQQSLDQGLQFLIQYYNGEERAKGNILERFSAQQFPDLHSELNLSSLELGDSALYFCASSATSAPNTGELFFGEGSRLTVL.

The chain joins TRBV19 to TRBJ2-6; 10 positions match TRBD1. V shed 5 bases, J shed 0 bases, and the junction held 4 bases outside the gene matches. The CDR3 has 17 residues. Looked up from germline, CDR1 is LNHDA and CDR2 is SQIVND (reference sequence). The CDR3 loop reads CASSEDRGGSGANVLTF. Written as DNA, the CDR3 is TGTGCCAGTAGTGAGGACAGGGGGGGCTCTGGGGCCAACGTCCTGACTTTC. Complete variable domain (other parts from reference TRBV19 and TRBJ2-6): DGGITQSPKYLFRKEGQNVTLSCEQNLNHDAMYWYRQDPGQGLRLIYYSQIVNDFQKGDIAEGYSVSREKKESFPLTVTSAQKNPTAFYLCASSEDRGGSGANVLTFGAGSRLTVL.

V usage is TRBV6-5 and J usage is TRBJ1-1, with TRBD1 identical over 7 bases. In germline, CDR1 is MNHEY, CDR2 SVGAGI. The CDR3 spans 13 residues. The V segment lost 6 bases and the J segment 4 bases; nucleotides outside the gene matches: 5. Written as DNA, the CDR3 is TGTGCCAGCAGATCAACAGGGGCCACTGAAGCTTTCTTT. Translating it yields CASRSTGATEAFF.

The V call is TRBV4-3, the J call TRBJ2-4, with D perhaps matching TRBD2 (5 bases). Germline CDR1 and CDR2: LGHNA and YSLEER. V was cut by 1 base and J by 2 bases, with 15 bases left in between. CDR3 length: 17 amino acids. The CDR3 DNA follows: TGCGCCAGCAGCCAAGGGTTCCTCGGGGTGACCAAAAACATTCAGTACTTC. This gives the protein CASSQGFLGVTKNIQYF.

The table lists this clone with a count of one. The chain couples TRBV19 to TRBJ1-2; 7 nucleotides align to TRBD1. The CDR3 extends over 14 amino acids. Germline CDR1 and CDR2: LNHDA and SQIVND (reference sequence). Trimming removed 7 bases from V and 3 bases from J; junction bases left unmatched: 8. The CDR3 DNA reads TGTGCCAGTAACTACCGGGACAGCTACTATGGCTACACCTTC. This encodes CASNYRDSYYGYTF.

The chain recombines TRBV27 with TRBJ2-1; 7 nucleotides line up with TRBD2. Germline assignment: CDR1 MNHEY and CDR2 SMNVEV (reference sequence). CDR3 length: 16 amino acids. With 6 bases clipped from V and 0 bases from J, the junction kept 8 bases outside the gene matches. The CDR3 reads CASSPLALSSYNEQFF. CDR3 in DNA: TGTGCCAGCAGCCCACTAGCGCTGAGCTCCTACAATGAGCAGTTCTTC.

The chain employs TRBV28 and TRBJ2-7, with no clear D. The CDR3 sequence is 14 residues long. CDR1 MDHEN and CDR2 SYDVKM come from the germline V gene. The germline V and J ends were trimmed by 7 bases and 2 bases, with 15 bases remaining between them. The CDR3 DNA is TGTGCCAGCATAAGCCCCCAGGTAGCCTACGAGCAGTACTTC. Translating gives CASISPQVAYEQYF.

The rearrangement links TRBV7-9 to TRBJ1-2, with D possibly TRBD1 on 6 matching bases. V gave up 3 bases and J gave up 8 bases, with 13 bases separating them. Germline-derived CDR1 and CDR2 are SEHNR and FQNEAQ (reference sequence). The CDR3 is made up of 13 amino acids. The DNA for the CDR3 is TGTGCCAGCAGCTTGGGGGGGCTCGGGGGCTACACCTTC. This encodes CASSLGGLGGYTF.

This rearrangement joins TRBV18 to TRBJ2-7; TRBD1 aligns across 10 bases. The length of the CDR3 is 15 residues. The germline V gene encodes CDR1 KGHSH and CDR2 LQKENI. V shed 0 bases and J 6 bases; nucleotides not matched to a gene: 5. The CDR3 DNA follows: TGTGCCAGCTCACCACCGGGACAGGGGACCGCCGAGCAGTACTTC. This translates into CASSPPGQGTAEQYF. Supplemented by reference TRBV18 and TRBJ2-7, the full variable domain reads NAGVMQNPRHLVRRRGQEARLRCSPMKGHSHVYWYRQLPEEGLKFMVYLQKENIIDESGMPKERFSAEFPKEGPSILRIQQVVRGDSAAYFCASSPPGQGTAEQYFGPGTRLTVT.

The V call is TRBV28, the J call TRBJ2-7, with 11 bases matching TRBD1. CDR1 is MDHEN and CDR2 is SYDVKM in the germline V gene. The V and J ends lost 5 bases and 4 bases, in that order; junction bases with no gene match: 7. The CDR3 loop spans 15 amino acids. CDR3 sequence reads: CASSAGQGARYEQYF. As DNA, the CDR3 is TGTGCCAGCAGTGCAGGACAGGGGGCGAGGTACGAGCAGTACTTC.

The chain couples TRBV9 to TRBJ2-7; TRBD2 aligns across 8 bases. The CDR3 extends over 15 amino acids. Germline V gene sequence: CDR1 SGDLS, CDR2 YYNGEE. Trimming cost V 2 bases and J 3 bases; bases outside gene matches: 7. CDR3 sequence reads: CASSVGAGDFYEQYF. CDR3 nucleotide sequence: TGTGCCAGCAGCGTGGGAGCGGGAGATTTCTACGAGCAGTACTTC.

V and J are TRBV4-1 and TRBJ2-7; 10 bases fit TRBD1. This CDR3 comprises 14 residues. The germline V gene has CDR1 MGHRA and CDR2 YSYEKL. V dropped 6 bases and J dropped 3; count of bases not matched to a gene: 5. CDR3 loop: CASRVGQGNYEQYF. The CDR3 nucleotides are TGCGCCAGCAGGGTGGGACAGGGGAACTACGAGCAGTACTTC.

The genes are TRBV7-2 and TRBJ2-1; possible D gene TRBD2, 5 bases. This CDR3 has 12 amino acids. From germline, CDR1 is SGHTA and CDR2 FQGNSA. V lost 7 bases, J lost 8 bases, and 12 bases lay in between. CDR3 sequence reads: CASTKLEDEQFF. In DNA, the CDR3 is TGTGCCAGCACGAAACTAGAGGATGAGCAGTTCTTC. Based on the CDR3 plus reference TRBV7-2 and TRBJ2-1, the full variable domain is GAGVSQSPSNKVTEKGKDVELRCDPISGHTALYWYRQSLGQGLEFLIYFQGNSAPDKSGLPSDRFSAERTGGSVSTLTIQRTQQEDSAVYLCASTKLEDEQFFGPGTRLTVL.

The chain combines TRBV28 with TRBJ2-1; no definite D call. V lost 1 base, J lost 9 bases, and 13 bases lay in between. CDR1 is MDHEN, CDR2 SYDVKM, per germline. The CDR3 loop spans 14 amino acids. The CDR3 loop reads CASSLYEIYGEQFF. The CDR3 coding sequence is TGTGCCAGCAGTTTATACGAGATTTATGGTGAGCAGTTCTTC.

The chain uses TRBV2 and TRBJ1-1, with a possible D match to TRBD1 (6 bases). With 2 bases removed from V and 0 bases from J, the gap between germline ends came to 13 bases. Germline loops: CDR1 SNHLY, CDR2 FYNNEI. The CDR3 extends over 16 amino acids. The CDR3 sequence: CASSELGARLNTEAFF. The CDR3 DNA sequence: TGTGCCAGCAGTGAATTGGGGGCCAGACTGAACACTGAAGCTTTCTTT.

The chain is built from TRBV2 and TRBJ2-7; 9 nucleotides match TRBD1. CDR3 length: 13 residues. Germline CDR1 and CDR2: SNHLY and FYNNEI. V shed 6 bases, J shed 4 bases, and the junction held 4 bases outside the gene matches. The CDR3 region has the DNA TGTGCCAGCAGCGGGACAGGGACGTACGAGCAGTACTTC. It yields the protein CASSGTGTYEQYF.

The chain combines TRBV29-1 with TRBJ2-1; 12 positions match TRBD2. Germline V gene sequence: CDR1 SQVTM, CDR2 ANQGSEA. The CDR3 totals 15 residues. Trimming took 7 bases from V and 4 from J; bases not matched to a gene: 8. CDR3: CSGKQGLAGYNEQFF. The CDR3 DNA reads as TGCAGCGGGAAACAGGGACTAGCGGGTTACAATGAGCAGTTCTTC.